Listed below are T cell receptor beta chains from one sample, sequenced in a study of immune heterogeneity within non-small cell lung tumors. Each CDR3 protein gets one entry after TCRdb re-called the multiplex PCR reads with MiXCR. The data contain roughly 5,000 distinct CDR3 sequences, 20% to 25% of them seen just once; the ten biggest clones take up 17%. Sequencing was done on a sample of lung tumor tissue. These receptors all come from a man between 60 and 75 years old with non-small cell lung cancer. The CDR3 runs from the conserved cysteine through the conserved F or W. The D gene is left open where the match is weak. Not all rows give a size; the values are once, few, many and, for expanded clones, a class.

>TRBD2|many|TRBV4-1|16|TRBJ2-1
TGCGCCAGCAGCCAACCTCTAGCGGGAGGGTCGGGTGAGCAGTTCTTC
CASSQPLAGGSGEQFF
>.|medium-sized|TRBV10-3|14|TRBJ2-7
TGTGCCATCAGTGAAGAGGGGGTTCCCTACGAGCAGTACTTC
CAISEEGVPYEQYF
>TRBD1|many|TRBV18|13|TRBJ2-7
TGTGCCAGCTCAGGGACAGGGGGCTACGAGCAGTACTTC
CASSGTGGYEQYF
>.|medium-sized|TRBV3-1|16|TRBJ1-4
TGTGCCAGCAGCGGCATCCTTGGGGGGTTCGGTGAAAAACTGTTTTTT
CASSGILGGFGEKLFF
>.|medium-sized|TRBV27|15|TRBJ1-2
TGTGCCAGCAGTTACCTTCGGGGACTCAACTATGGCTACACCTTC
CASSYLRGLNYGYTF
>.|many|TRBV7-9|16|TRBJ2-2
TGTGCCAGCAGCTTAGCGATGGCAGGGAGCGCCGGGGAGCTGTTTTTT
CASSLAMAGSAGELFF
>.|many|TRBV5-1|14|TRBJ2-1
TGCGCCAGCAGCTTGGTAGTAGGTTGGAATGAGCAGTTCTTC
CASSLVVGWNEQFF
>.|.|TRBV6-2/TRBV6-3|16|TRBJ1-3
TGTCCCACCTTTACACGGGGCGTTTCCTCTGGCCACACCATATACTTT
CPTFTRGVSSGHTIYF
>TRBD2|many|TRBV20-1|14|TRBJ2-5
TGCAGTGCTTCTACGAGCGGGGGGAGGAGGACCCAGTACTTC
CSASTSGGRRTQYF
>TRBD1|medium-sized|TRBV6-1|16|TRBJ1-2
TGTGCCAGCAGAATATCGACAGGGGAAAATAACTATGGCTACACCTTC
CASRISTGENNYGYTF
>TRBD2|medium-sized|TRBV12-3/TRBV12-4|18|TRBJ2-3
TGTGCCAGCACTCCTATCGTTCCGGGACTAGATAGCACAGATACGCAGTATTTT
CASTPIVPGLDSTDTQYF
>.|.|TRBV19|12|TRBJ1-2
TGTGCCAGTAGTGCATCCATTGGAAGCTACACATTC
CASSASIGSYTF
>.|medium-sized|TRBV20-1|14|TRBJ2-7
TGCAGTGCTAGAGATCGTGGCAGCCCCTACGAGCAGTACTTC
CSARDRGSPYEQYF
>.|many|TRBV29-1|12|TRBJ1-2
TGCAGCGTCGATGTACGGGGTTTTGGCTACACCTTC
CSVDVRGFGYTF
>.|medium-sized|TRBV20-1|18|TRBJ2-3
TGCAGTGCTAGAGATGAGAGAGCGGTCCTGCTTACCACAGATACGCAGTATTTT
CSARDERAVLLTTDTQYF
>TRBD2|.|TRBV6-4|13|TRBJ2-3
TGTGCCAGCAGTGGCGGGAGCACAGATCCGCAGTATTTT
CASSGGSTDPQYF
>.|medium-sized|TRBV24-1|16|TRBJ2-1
TGTGCCACCAGTGATTTAAGGGGCCCAAGGGGAAATGAGCAGTTCTTC
CATSDLRGPRGNEQFF
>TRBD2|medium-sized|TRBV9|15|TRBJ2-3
TGTGCCAGCAGCGAACTAGCGGGTGTGGGAGATACGCAGTATTTT
CASSELAGVGDTQYF
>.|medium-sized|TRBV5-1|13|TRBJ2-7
TGCGCCAGCAGCGGTCTAAGCTCCTACGAGCAGTACTTC
CASSGLSSYEQYF
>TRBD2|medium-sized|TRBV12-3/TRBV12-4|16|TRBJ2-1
TGTGCCAGCACCAACACCGGGAGGAGGGTCTACAATGAGCAGTTCTTC
CASTNTGRRVYNEQFF
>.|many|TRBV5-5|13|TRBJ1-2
TGTGCCAGCAGCTCTGTAAATAACTATGGCTACACCTTC
CASSSVNNYGYTF
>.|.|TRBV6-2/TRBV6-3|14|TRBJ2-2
TGTGCCACTTGTATAGGGGCGAACACCGGGGAGCTGTTTTTT
CATCIGANTGELFF
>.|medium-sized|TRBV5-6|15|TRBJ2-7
TGTGCCAGCAGCCAGGGGGGAGTGGCGTTTTACGAGCAGTACTTC
CASSQGGVAFYEQYF
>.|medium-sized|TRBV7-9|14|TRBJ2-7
TGTGCCAGCAGCTTAGGGTTTGCCTCCTACGAGCAGTACTTC
CASSLGFASYEQYF
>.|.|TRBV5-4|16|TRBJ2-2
TGTGCCAGCAGCGCTGGACTATATGCGAACACCGGGGAGCTGTTTTTT
CASSAGLYANTGELFF
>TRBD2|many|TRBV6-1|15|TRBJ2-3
TGTGCCAGCAGGCGGACTAGACACGCGACAGATACGCAGTATTTT
CASRRTRHATDTQYF
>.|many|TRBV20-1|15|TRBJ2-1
TGCAGTGCTAGGGGCCGGAGGGGGAGGATCGATGAGCAGTTCTTC
CSARGRRGRIDEQFF
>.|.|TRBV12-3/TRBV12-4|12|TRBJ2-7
TGTGCCAGCAGTTCGTCTGATATCGAGCAGTCCTTC
CASSSSDIEQSF
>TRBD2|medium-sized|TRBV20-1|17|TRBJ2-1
TGCAGTGCTAGAGATGAATTGGCGGGAGAACGGTACAATGAGCAGTTCTTC
CSARDELAGERYNEQFF
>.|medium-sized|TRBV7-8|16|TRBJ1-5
TGTGCCAGCAGCTTAGTAGGTTCGAGGGGCAATCAGCCCCAGCATTTT
CASSLVGSRGNQPQHF
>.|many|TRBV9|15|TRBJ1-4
TGTGCCAGCAGCGTAGCTGGAGGCGCCGGTGAAAAACTGTTTTTT
CASSVAGGAGEKLFF
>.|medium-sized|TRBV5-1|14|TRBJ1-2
TGCGCCAGCAGCTTGGGACAGTCTTACGATGGCTACACCTTC
CASSLGQSYDGYTF
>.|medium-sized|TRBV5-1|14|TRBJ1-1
TGCGCCAGCACTACCGGGGAGGGCGGCACTGAAGCTTTCTTT
CASTTGEGGTEAFF
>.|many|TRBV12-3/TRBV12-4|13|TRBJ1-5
TGTGCCAGCAAACAGTATAGCAATCAGCCCCAGCATTTT
CASKQYSNQPQHF
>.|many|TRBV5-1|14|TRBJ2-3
TGCGCCAGCACACGAGGGACTGGTGGAGATACGCAGTATTTT
CASTRGTGGDTQYF
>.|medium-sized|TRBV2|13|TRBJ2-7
TGTGCCAGCGTACCGGGACTGGGCTACGAGCAGTACTTC
CASVPGLGYEQYF
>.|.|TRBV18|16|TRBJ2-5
TGTGCCAGCTCACCACAAGGACTAGGGGGGGAAGAGACCCAGTACTTC
CASSPQGLGGEETQYF
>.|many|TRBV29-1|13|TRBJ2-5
TGCAGCGTCGGTGGTATAGGCCAAGAGACCCAGTACTTC
CSVGGIGQETQYF
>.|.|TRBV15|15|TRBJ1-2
TGTGCCACCAGCAGCCCAGTTCCGGGGGCGCACGGCTACACCTTC
CATSSPVPGAHGYTF